The next 32 T cell receptor beta chains were all read from a single sample in a study of shared clonotypes between healthy human individuals. Sequencing used immunoSEQ multiplex PCR; TCRdb keeps in-frame clones, though not all of them. The sample has around 750,000 clones; 74% are singletons. The sequencing input was memory CD4+ T cells sorted from blood. The sample's subset: CD45RA-negative fraction. All receptors derive from a woman aged 25 to 45 in good health.

This chain uses TRBV4-2 with TRBJ2-7, with TRBD2 identical over 7 bases. J was trimmed by 2 bases and V by 4 bases; bases with no gene match: 5. CDR3 length: 14 residues. In germline, CDR1 is LGHNA, CDR2 YNFKEQ. CDR3 DNA sequence: TGTGCCAGCAGCCCCGGGGGACTACCCTACGAGCAGTACTTC. Protein: CASSPGGLPYEQYF.

This clone was seen repeatedly, ten times or more. The V gene is TRBV4-1, the J gene TRBJ2-1, with TRBD1 as a possible D gene (5 bases). Germline V gene data show CDR1 as MGHRA and CDR2 as YSYEKL. V lost 5 bases and J lost 0, with 11 bases in between. This CDR3 has 15 residues. This CDR3 reads CASSIATVSYNEQFF. The CDR3 DNA reads as TGCGCCAGCAGCATCGCGACAGTCTCCTACAATGAGCAGTTCTTC.

The chain recombines TRBV19 with TRBJ2-5; 7 bases align to TRBD1. CDR1 and CDR2 from the germline V gene are LNHDA and SQIVND (reference sequence). V dropped 5 bases and J dropped 7; count of bases not matched to a gene: 10. The CDR3 runs to 14 residues. The CDR3 coding sequence is TGTGCCAGTAGTCGGACAGGCGAGGACGGGACCCAGTACTTC. Translated: CASSRTGEDGTQYF. The entire variable domain, with the rest obtained from reference TRBV19 and TRBJ2-5, is as follows: DGGITQSPKYLFRKEGQNVTLSCEQNLNHDAMYWYRQDPGQGLRLIYYSQIVNDFQKGDIAEGYSVSREKKESFPLTVTSAQKNPTAFYLCASSRTGEDGTQYFGPGTRLLVL.

The chain employs TRBV5-1 and TRBJ1-5; 11 bases match TRBD1. The J segment lost 4 bases and the V segment lost 3 bases, leaving 3 bases of the junction unmatched. The CDR3 is made up of 15 amino acids. Germline V gene sequence: CDR1 SGHRS, CDR2 YFSETQ. The CDR3 DNA is TGCGCCAGCAGCTCGGGACAGGGGGAAAATCAGCCCCAGCATTTT. The encoded protein is CASSSGQGENQPQHF.

Details on this clone: Other DNA sequences of this sample code for an identical CDR3. The chain uses TRBV5-1 and TRBJ2-1; 8 bases are a match to TRBD2. The CDR3 is 14 residues long. Germline V lookup: CDR1 SGHRS, CDR2 YFSETQ. V was pared by 4 bases and J by 4 bases, with 4 bases of the junction left unmatched. This chain's CDR3 is CASSLGGDYNEQFF. The CDR3 coding sequence is TGCGCCAGCAGCCTCGGGGGGGATTACAATGAGCAGTTCTTC. Based on the CDR3 plus reference TRBV5-1 and TRBJ2-1, the full variable domain is KAGVTQTPRYLIKTRGQQVTLSCSPISGHRSVSWYQQTPGQGLQFLFEYFSETQRNKGNFPGRFSGRQFSNSRSEMNVSTLELGDSALYLCASSLGGDYNEQFFGPGTRLTVL.

V gene TRBV5-4 combines with J gene TRBJ2-5; no reliable D call. CDR3 size: 15 residues. Germline V CDR1 and CDR2: SGHNT, YYREEE (reference sequence). V was clipped by 0 bases and J by 5 bases, with 14 bases between them. As DNA, the CDR3 is TGTGCCAGCAGCTTGGGGGTTTTTGGGTGGGAGACCCAGTACTTC. Amino acid sequence: CASSLGVFGWETQYF. Combining the CDR3 with reference TRBV5-4 and TRBJ2-5 gives the whole variable domain ETGVTQSPTHLIKTRGQQVTLRCSSQSGHNTVSWYQQALGQGPQFIFQYYREEENGRGNFPPRFSGLQFPNYSSELNVNALELDDSALYLCASSLGVFGWETQYFGPGTRLLVL.

V usage is TRBV4-1 and J usage is TRBJ2-3, with 10 bases matching TRBD2. The CDR3 runs to 14 residues. CDR1 is MGHRA and CDR2 is YSYEKL in the germline V gene. Germline trimming cut 7 bases from V and 4 bases from J; bases unmatched to any gene: 5. The CDR3 sequence: CASKGLAYSDTQYF. The CDR3 region has the DNA TGCGCCAGCAAGGGACTAGCGTACTCAGATACGCAGTATTTT.

This clone was detected only once. The chain couples TRBV6-1 to TRBJ2-1, with a tentative D call TRBD1 (6 bases). Germline lookup yields CDR1 MNHNS and CDR2 SASEGT. The V end lost 3 bases, the J end lost 0 bases, and 9 bases lay between the germline ends. There are 15 residues in the CDR3. CDR3 sequence reads: CASSDQGISYNEQFF. The CDR3 DNA is TGTGCCAGCAGTGATCAGGGGATCTCCTACAATGAGCAGTTCTTC.

This chain uses TRBV11-3 with TRBJ2-7; D perhaps matches TRBD2 (6 bases). This CDR3 is 14 amino acids long. CDR1 SGHNT and CDR2 YENEEA come from the germline V gene. V lost 5 bases, J lost 0 bases, and 11 bases lay in between. The CDR3 bases are TGTGCCAGCAGCACGGGCGGGAACTCCTACGAGCAGTACTTC. The encoded protein is CASSTGGNSYEQYF.

This chain connects TRBV18 to TRBJ2-1, with D possibly matching TRBD2 (5 bases). The CDR3 is 17 residues long. Looked up from germline, CDR1 is KGHSH and CDR2 is LQKENI. V shed 3 bases and J shed 2 bases, with 17 bases lying between them. The CDR3 coding sequence is TGTGCCAGCTCACCCGCCGGGGTGTCCGGGACCTACAATGAGCAGTTCTTC. It is translated as CASSPAGVSGTYNEQFF.

This chain links TRBV18 with TRBJ1-1; no firm D call. Germline CDR1 KGHSH, CDR2 LQKENI. Trimming stripped 5 bases from V and 1 base from J, with 8 bases between. The CDR3 totals 13 residues. The CDR3 protein is CASSSGWNTEAFF. DNA for the CDR3: TGTGCCAGCTCATCGGGTTGGAACACTGAAGCTTTCTTT. The entire variable domain, with the rest obtained from reference TRBV18 and TRBJ1-1, is as follows: NAGVMQNPRHLVRRRGQEARLRCSPMKGHSHVYWYRQLPEEGLKFMVYLQKENIIDESGMPKERFSAEFPKEGPSILRIQQVVRGDSAAYFCASSSGWNTEAFFGQGTRLTVV.

The rearrangement uses TRBV7-9 and TRBJ2-6, with D possibly matching TRBD2 (5 bases). V was trimmed by 5 bases and J by 0 bases, leaving 20 bases between them. In germline, CDR1 is SEHNR, CDR2 FQNEAQ (reference sequence). The CDR3 consists of 19 residues. The CDR3 region is CASSTPGEGVNSGANVLTF. The CDR3 nucleotides are TGTGCCAGCAGCACGCCTGGAGAGGGTGTAAACTCTGGGGCCAACGTCCTGACTTTC. Drawing the rest from reference TRBV7-9 and TRBJ2-6, the complete variable domain is DTGVSQNPRHKITKRGQNVTFRCDPISEHNRLYWYRQTLGQGPEFLTYFQNEAQLEKSRLLSDRFSAERPKGSFSTLEIQRTEQGDSAMYLCASSTPGEGVNSGANVLTFGAGSRLTVL.

The rearrangement joins TRBV19 to TRBJ1-5; 9 bases line up with TRBD1. Trimming cost V 9 bases and J 4 bases; bases outside gene matches: 19. The CDR3 is 18 residues long. The V gene's germline CDR1 is LNHDA and CDR2 SQIVND (reference sequence). The DNA for the CDR3 is TGTGCCAGCCGACCGCTAACCCCGGGACAGGGAGGGAATCAGCCCCAGCATTTT. Amino acid sequence: CASRPLTPGQGGNQPQHF.

The chain couples TRBV10-3 to TRBJ1-5; 8 bases fit TRBD1. The germline gives CDR1 ENHRY, CDR2 SYGVKD. The CDR3 runs 15 residues. J gave up 2 bases and V 3 bases, and 3 bases lay outside the gene matches. CDR3 in DNA: TGTGCCATCAGTGACCAGACAGGGGGCAATCAGCCCCAGCATTTT. Protein product: CAISDQTGGNQPQHF.

The chain is built from TRBV5-1 and TRBJ2-7, with no clear D. Germline lookup yields CDR1 SGHRS and CDR2 YFSETQ. Trimming shortened V by 1 base and J by 6 bases, and 14 bases separated the two germline ends. This CDR3 has 14 residues. The chain's CDR3 is CASSLPSATPEQYF. The CDR3 DNA is TGCGCCAGCAGCTTGCCCAGCGCAACCCCCGAGCAGTACTTC. Drawing the rest from reference TRBV5-1 and TRBJ2-7, the complete variable domain is KAGVTQTPRYLIKTRGQQVTLSCSPISGHRSVSWYQQTPGQGLQFLFEYFSETQRNKGNFPGRFSGRQFSNSRSEMNVSTLELGDSALYLCASSLPSATPEQYFGPGTRLTVT.

CDR3 region: CASRGLGQETQYF. CDR3 nucleotides: TGTGCCTCCCGGGGTTTGGGCCAAGAGACCCAGTACTTC. The rearrangement uses TRBV30 and TRBJ2-5; the D gene is possibly TRBD2 (5 bases). Trimming left V 7 bases short and J 1 base short, with 13 bases between. Germline lookup yields CDR1 GTSNPN and CDR2 SVGIG (reference sequence). This CDR3 is built from 13 residues.

The chain couples TRBV18 to TRBJ1-5; the match to TRBD1 covers 7 bases. This CDR3 spans 15 amino acids. Germline V gene data show CDR1 as KGHSH and CDR2 as LQKENI. The J segment lost 11 bases and the V segment lost 6 bases, leaving 16 bases of the junction unmatched. CDR3 amino acids: CASSPTGTSLTAQHF. The CDR3 nucleotides read TGTGCCAGCTCCCCGACAGGGACGTCGCTCACAGCCCAGCATTTT.

The chain is built from TRBV14 and TRBJ2-3; 8 bases map to TRBD2. Per germline, CDR1 SGHDN and CDR2 FVKESK. The CDR3 sequence is 18 residues long. J lost 3 bases, V lost 8 bases, and 19 bases had no gene match. The chain's CDR3 is CASLKPPRLAGGTDTQYF. The CDR3 nucleotides are TGTGCCAGCTTGAAACCCCCGAGGCTAGCGGGTGGGACAGATACGCAGTATTTT.

The chain links TRBV5-1 to TRBJ2-6; 7 bases agree with TRBD1. V shed 3 bases and J 2 bases; nucleotides not matched to a gene: 5. Germline assignment: CDR1 SGHRS and CDR2 YFSETQ. CDR3 length equals 16 residues. The CDR3 here is CASSSTGLTGANVLTF. The CDR3 DNA reads TGCGCCAGCAGCTCGACAGGGCTCACTGGGGCCAACGTCCTGACTTTC.

Only a few counts were recorded for this clone. The chain recombines TRBV5-1 with TRBJ2-7; 11 bases fit TRBD1. Trimming cost V 4 bases and J 4 bases; bases outside gene matches: 7. The germline V gene has CDR1 SGHRS and CDR2 YFSETQ. The CDR3 consists of 15 residues. This chain's CDR3 is CASSDRTGGWYEQYF. CDR3 bases: TGCGCCAGCAGCGATCGGACAGGGGGCTGGTACGAGCAGTACTTC.

This clone was counted a single time. The V call is TRBV28, the J call TRBJ1-2; 8 bases are shared with TRBD1. V lost 10 bases and J lost 8; bases outside the gene matches: 9. Per germline, CDR1 MDHEN and CDR2 SYDVKM. This CDR3 region has 12 residues. CDR3 nucleotide sequence: TGTGCCATCCTCGGCACAGGGGGGGGCTACACCTTC. It codes for CAILGTGGGYTF.

The rearrangement joins TRBV5-4 to TRBJ1-4; D not resolved. Trimming pared 4 bases from V and 8 bases from J, leaving 15 bases between. In germline, CDR1 is SGHNT, CDR2 YYREEE (reference sequence). The CDR3 runs 14 residues. In DNA form, the CDR3 reads TGTGCCAGCAGCAGTAACCCATCCGACGAAAAACTGTTTTTT. It codes for CASSSNPSDEKLFF.

The chain recombines TRBV7-2 with TRBJ2-5; D may be TRBD1 (5 bases). V gave up 1 base and J gave up 5 bases, with 14 bases separating them. This CDR3 comprises 15 residues. Germline V gene sequence: CDR1 SGHTA, CDR2 FQGNSA. In nucleotides, the CDR3 is TGTGCCAGCAGCTTAGGAGATCCCCCAGGGGAGACCCAGTACTTC. This codes for CASSLGDPPGETQYF.

This chain links TRBV7-2 with TRBJ2-3; D is uncertain. The CDR3 spans 14 residues. Per the germline V gene, CDR1 is SGHTA and CDR2 is FQGNSA. V was pared by 0 bases and J by 6 bases, with 10 bases between. The CDR3: CASSLAVSSDTQYF. CDR3 DNA sequence: TGTGCCAGCAGCTTAGCGGTTAGCTCCGATACGCAGTATTTT.

CDR3 bases: TGTGCCAGCAGCAAAGGGAAAAGGGGTAGAACCCCGAAGGAAAAACTGTTTTTT. Its protein product is CASSKGKRGRTPKEKLFF. The V call is TRBV21-1, the J call TRBJ1-4; the table's D call of TRBD1 was not tested on the DNA. TRBV21-1 is given as a pseudogene. The CDR3 sequence is 18 residues long.

The chain carries TRBV6-1 and TRBJ1-2, with D unclear. This CDR3 has 13 residues. Trimming pared 7 bases from V and 8 bases from J, leaving 17 bases between. The germline V gene encodes CDR1 MNHNS and CDR2 SASEGT. The CDR3 bases are TGTGCCAGCACCCGAAGGAGGGAAGACGGCTACACCTTC. Translating it yields CASTRRREDGYTF.

V is TRBV5-1 and J is TRBJ2-5; D tentatively reads TRBD1 or TRBD2 (5 bases each). Gene TRBJ2-7 matches the end of the DNA better, so the J call may be wrong. CDR3 length: 14 residues. Germline V gene sequence: CDR1 SGHRS, CDR2 YFSETQ. The CDR3 sequence: CASSLVSGPYEQYF. The DNA of the CDR3 is TGCGCCAGCAGCTTGGTGTCGGGACCCTACGAGCAGTACTTC.

This chain uses TRBV7-9 with TRBJ1-4; no definite D call. CDR1 and CDR2 (germline): SEHNR, FQNEAQ (reference sequence). There are 16 residues in the CDR3. V lost 6 bases to trimming and J lost 7 bases, with 21 bases between them. CDR3 amino acids: CASSSFLVAAGEKLFF. The CDR3 DNA reads as TGTGCCAGCAGTTCCTTCCTGGTCGCGGCGGGTGAAAAACTGTTTTTT.

The chain is built from TRBV7-9 and TRBJ1-2; perhaps TRBD1 as D (5 bases). The CDR3 consists of 12 residues. V was clipped by 5 bases and J by 2 bases, with 6 bases between them. The germline V gene encodes CDR1 SEHNR and CDR2 FQNEAQ (reference sequence). CDR3 bases: TGTGCCAGCAGCCGGGACAACTATGGCTACACCTTC. Its protein is CASSRDNYGYTF. Looking up the rest from reference TRBV7-9 and TRBJ1-2 gives the full variable domain: DTGVSQNPRHKITKRGQNVTFRCDPISEHNRLYWYRQTLGQGPEFLTYFQNEAQLEKSRLLSDRFSAERPKGSFSTLEIQRTEQGDSAMYLCASSRDNYGYTFGSGTRLTVV.

This clone has just a few counts. This chain joins TRBV5-1 and TRBJ1-1; 8 bases fit TRBD1. Germline CDR1 SGHRS, CDR2 YFSETQ. J gave up 1 base and V 4 bases, and 3 bases lay outside the gene matches. The CDR3 is made up of 14 amino acids. In nucleotides, the CDR3 is TGCGCCAGCAGCCAGGGGGCAGGGAACACTGAAGCTTTCTTT. Translated: CASSQGAGNTEAFF.

The V call is TRBV7-9, the J call TRBJ2-7, with D unresolved. CDR1 SEHNR and CDR2 FQNEAQ come from the germline V gene (reference sequence). Between the trimmed V and J ends, which lost 5 bases and 5 bases, there was a span of 22 bases. The CDR3 runs to 16 residues. CDR3 region: CASSPWRTRLHDEQYF. In nucleotides, the CDR3 is TGTGCCAGCAGCCCCTGGCGGACGAGGCTCCATGACGAGCAGTACTTC.

The V gene is TRBV2, the J gene TRBJ2-5; D may correspond to TRBD1 or TRBD2 (5 bases each). The V and J ends lost 5 bases and 0 bases respectively, with 13 bases between them. Germline CDR1 is SNHLY and CDR2 is FYNNEI. The CDR3 spans 15 residues. Here the CDR3 reads CASSRRTLNQETQYF. CDR3 DNA sequence: TGTGCCAGCAGTAGGAGGACACTCAACCAAGAGACCCAGTACTTC.